This T cell receptor gamma chain was found in a study of human gamma delta and Vdelta1 T cells. CDR1 and CDR2 (germline): VINAFY, YDVSNSKD. The CDR3 covers 17 residues. Trimming cost V 0 bases and J 3 bases; bases outside gene matches: 14. TCRdb re-called clones from the PCR reads using CATT. Here the sample spans 900 to 950 gamma-chain clones, more than 3.5% being singletons. The material sequenced was naive CD27+ Vdelta1 gamma-delta T cells from blood. The receptor was isolated from a human donor in good health. The chain links TRGV5 to TRGJ1 or TRGJ2. Matching the DNA to germline supplied the J gene, which TCRdb does not give. The CDR3 DNA sequence: TGTGCCACCTGGGACAGGTCTAGGAGGACCCGTTATTATAAGAAACTCTTT. Translation gives CATWDRSRRTRYYKKLF.